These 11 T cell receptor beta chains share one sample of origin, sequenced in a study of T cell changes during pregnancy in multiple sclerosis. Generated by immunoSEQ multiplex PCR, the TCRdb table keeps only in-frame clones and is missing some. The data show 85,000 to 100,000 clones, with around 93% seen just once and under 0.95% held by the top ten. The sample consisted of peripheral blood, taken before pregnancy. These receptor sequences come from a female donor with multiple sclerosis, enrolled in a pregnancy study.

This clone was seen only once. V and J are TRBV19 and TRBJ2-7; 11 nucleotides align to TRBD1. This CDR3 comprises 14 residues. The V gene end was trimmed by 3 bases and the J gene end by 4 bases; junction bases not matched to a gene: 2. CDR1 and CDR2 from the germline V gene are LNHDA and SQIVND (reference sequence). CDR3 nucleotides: TGTGCCAGTAGTATTGGACAGGGGGCTTACGAGCAGTACTTC. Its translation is CASSIGQGAYEQYF. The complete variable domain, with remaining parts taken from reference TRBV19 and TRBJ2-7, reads DGGITQSPKYLFRKEGQNVTLSCEQNLNHDAMYWYRQDPGQGLRLIYYSQIVNDFQKGDIAEGYSVSREKKESFPLTVTSAQKNPTAFYLCASSIGQGAYEQYFGPGTRLTVT.

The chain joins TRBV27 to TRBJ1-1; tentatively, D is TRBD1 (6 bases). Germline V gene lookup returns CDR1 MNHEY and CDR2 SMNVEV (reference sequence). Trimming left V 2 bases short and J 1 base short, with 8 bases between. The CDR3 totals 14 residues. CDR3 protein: CASSLTGRNTEAFF. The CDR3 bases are TGTGCCAGCAGTTTAACAGGGCGGAACACTGAAGCTTTCTTT.

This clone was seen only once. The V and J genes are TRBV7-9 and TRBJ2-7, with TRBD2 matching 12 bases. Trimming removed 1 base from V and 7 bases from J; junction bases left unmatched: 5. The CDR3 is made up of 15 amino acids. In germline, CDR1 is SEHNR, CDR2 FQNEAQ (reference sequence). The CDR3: CASSLGLAGGGEQYF. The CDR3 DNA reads TGTGCCAGCAGCTTAGGGCTAGCGGGAGGGGGTGAGCAGTACTTC.

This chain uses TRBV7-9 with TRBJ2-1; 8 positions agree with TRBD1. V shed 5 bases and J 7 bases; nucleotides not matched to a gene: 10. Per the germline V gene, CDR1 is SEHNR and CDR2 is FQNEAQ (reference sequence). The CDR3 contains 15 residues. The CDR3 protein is CASSKWTGQGNEQFF. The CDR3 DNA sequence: TGTGCCAGCAGCAAGTGGACAGGGCAGGGGAATGAGCAGTTCTTC. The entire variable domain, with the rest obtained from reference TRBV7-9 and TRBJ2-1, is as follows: DTGVSQNPRHKITKRGQNVTFRCDPISEHNRLYWYRQTLGQGPEFLTYFQNEAQLEKSRLLSDRFSAERPKGSFSTLEIQRTEQGDSAMYLCASSKWTGQGNEQFFGPGTRLTVL.

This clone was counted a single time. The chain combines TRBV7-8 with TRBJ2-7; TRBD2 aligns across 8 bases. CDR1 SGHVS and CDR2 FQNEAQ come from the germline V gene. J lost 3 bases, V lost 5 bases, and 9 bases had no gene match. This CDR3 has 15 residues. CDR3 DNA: TGTGCCAGCAGCGCCCCCGGGGGGGGAGGCTACGAGCAGTACTTC. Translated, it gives CASSAPGGGGYEQYF.

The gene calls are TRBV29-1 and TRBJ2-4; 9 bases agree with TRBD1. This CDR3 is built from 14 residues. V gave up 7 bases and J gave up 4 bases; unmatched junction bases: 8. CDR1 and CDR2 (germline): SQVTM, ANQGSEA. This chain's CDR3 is CSARDRAVKNIQYF. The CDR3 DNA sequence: TGCAGCGCTAGGGACAGGGCTGTAAAAAACATTCAGTACTTC.

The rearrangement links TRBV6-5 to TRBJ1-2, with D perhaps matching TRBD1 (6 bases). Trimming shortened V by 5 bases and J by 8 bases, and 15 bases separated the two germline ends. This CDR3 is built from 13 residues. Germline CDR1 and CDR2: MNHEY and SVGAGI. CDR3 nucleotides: TGTGCCAGCAGTCCCGACAGGCGGCGAGGCTACACCTTC. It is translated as CASSPDRRRGYTF.

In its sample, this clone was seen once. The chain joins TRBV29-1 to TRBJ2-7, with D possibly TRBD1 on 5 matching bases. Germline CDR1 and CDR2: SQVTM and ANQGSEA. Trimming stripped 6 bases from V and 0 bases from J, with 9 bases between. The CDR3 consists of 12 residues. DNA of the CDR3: TGCAGCGTAAGGGGTAGCTCCTACGAGCAGTACTTC. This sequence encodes CSVRGSSYEQYF.

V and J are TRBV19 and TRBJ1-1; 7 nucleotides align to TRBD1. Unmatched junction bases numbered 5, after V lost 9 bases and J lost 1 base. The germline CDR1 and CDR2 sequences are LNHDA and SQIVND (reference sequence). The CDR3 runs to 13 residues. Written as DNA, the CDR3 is TGTGCCAGCATGGGACAGCCGAACACTGAAGCTTTCTTT. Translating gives CASMGQPNTEAFF.

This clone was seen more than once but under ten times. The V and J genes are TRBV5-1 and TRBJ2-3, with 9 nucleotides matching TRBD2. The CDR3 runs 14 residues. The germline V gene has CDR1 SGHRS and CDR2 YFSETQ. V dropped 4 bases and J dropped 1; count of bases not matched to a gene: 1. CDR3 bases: TGCGCCAGCAGCCGGACTAGCGGCACAGATACGCAGTATTTT. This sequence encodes CASSRTSGTDTQYF.

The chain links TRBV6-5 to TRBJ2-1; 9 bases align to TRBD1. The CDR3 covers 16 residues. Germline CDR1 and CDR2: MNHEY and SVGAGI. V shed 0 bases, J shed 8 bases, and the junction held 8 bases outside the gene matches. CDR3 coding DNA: TGTGCCAGCAGTTACTCGGGGACAGGGACCGAGGATGAGCAGTTCTTC. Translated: CASSYSGTGTEDEQFF.